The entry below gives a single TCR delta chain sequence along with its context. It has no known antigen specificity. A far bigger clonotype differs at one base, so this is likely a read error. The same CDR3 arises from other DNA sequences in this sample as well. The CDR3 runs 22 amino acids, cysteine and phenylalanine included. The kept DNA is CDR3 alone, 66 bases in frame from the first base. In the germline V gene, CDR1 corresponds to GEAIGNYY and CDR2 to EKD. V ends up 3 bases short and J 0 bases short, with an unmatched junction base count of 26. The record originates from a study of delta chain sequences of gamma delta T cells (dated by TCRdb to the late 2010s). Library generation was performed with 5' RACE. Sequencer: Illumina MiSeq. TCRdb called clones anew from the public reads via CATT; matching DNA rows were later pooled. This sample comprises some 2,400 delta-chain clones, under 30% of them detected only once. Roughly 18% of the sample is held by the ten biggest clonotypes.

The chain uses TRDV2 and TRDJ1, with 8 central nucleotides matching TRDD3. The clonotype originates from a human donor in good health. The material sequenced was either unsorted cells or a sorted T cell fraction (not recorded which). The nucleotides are TGTGCCTGTGACTCCGTGGAGCCACATAGGGGGGGGATAAGCCAGTACACCGATAAACTCATCTTT. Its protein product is CACDSVEPHRGGISQYTDKLIF.